This T cell receptor beta chain was identified during a study of T cell responses to AZD1222 COVID-19 vaccine. Study-level findings and limits: In a largely white British group with more females than males, clonal diversity was possibly underestimated.

Assay: immunoSEQ multiplex PCR; the TCRdb copy retains only in-frame clones and omits some. Counted here are 130,000 to 150,000 clones, around 90% occurring once; the ten biggest clones make up around 2.8%. Comment on this clone: Its antigen is not known.

The TCR sequence derives from an adult in good health. The sequencing here drew on peripheral blood, taken on day 0 of MenACWY control vaccination.

The CDR3 nucleotides are TGTGCCAGCAGCTTAGAGCCCCTAGGACAGAAAAACACTGAAGCTTTCTTT. Its translation is CASSLEPLGQKNTEAFF. The chain combines TRBV11-3 with TRBJ1-1, with D possibly TRBD1 on 6 matching bases. This CDR3 is 17 amino acids long. Per the germline V gene, CDR1 is SGHNT and CDR2 is YENEEA. V dropped 0 bases and J dropped 2 bases, with 16 bases sitting between them.